These T cell receptor beta chains were read from a single sample in a study of blood T cell repertoires in COVID-19. Using immunoSEQ multiplex PCR, the repertoire was profiled, and TCRdb retains in-frame clones only, with some absent. The top ten clones hold roughly 4.1% of a sample with approximately 160,000 clones, 86% of them seen once. The sequencing input was peripheral blood. These receptors originate from an older woman with acute or convalescent COVID-19. Each CDR3 is given with its conserved first and last residue. The D gene is left open where the match is weak. Expanded clones are given a class, and other clones once, few, many or no size at all.

J,size,D,V,DNA,CDR3
TRBJ1-5,-,-,TRBV6-5,TGTGCCAGCAGCCCAAGGGAGAGGGGCAATCAGCCCCAGCATTTT,CASSPRERGNQPQHF
TRBJ2-1,-,-,TRBV3-1/TRBV3-2,TGTGCCAGCAGTCCCCAGGTGAGAAGTTGGAATGAGCAGTTCTTC,CASSPQVRSWNEQFF
TRBJ2-4,-,TRBD2,TRBV18,TGTGCCAGCTCACCTGGACTAGCTGCCAAAAACATTCAGTACTTC,CASSPGLAAKNIQYF
TRBJ2-2,-,-,TRBV29-1,TGCAGCGTTGAAGCCAGGGGAAACGGGGAGCTGTTTTTT,CSVEARGNGELFF
TRBJ1-2,-,TRBD1,TRBV5-1,TGCGCCAGCAGCCAACGACAGGGTAACTATGGCTACACCTTC,CASSQRQGNYGYTF
TRBJ2-7,-,TRBD1,TRBV27,TGTGCCAGTTCGACAGGGAGAGGCTACGAGCAGTACTTC,CASSTGRGYEQYF
TRBJ2-1,-,TRBD2,TRBV11-3,TGTGCCAGCAGCTTAGGGGGGCTAGCGGGATCCCACAATGAGCAGTTCTTC,CASSLGGLAGSHNEQFF
TRBJ1-2,-,-,TRBV6-5,TGTGCCAGCAGTTTTACAGGTTTCTATGGCTACACCTTC,CASSFTGFYGYTF
TRBJ1-5,-,-,TRBV18,TGTGCCAGCTCACCCGGAGGGGACAATCAGCCCCAGCATTTT,CASSPGGDNQPQHF
TRBJ1-1,-,-,TRBV11-2,TGTGCCAGCAGCATCCATGGACGGGGGAACACTGAAGCTTTCTTT,CASSIHGRGNTEAFF
TRBJ2-1,few,-,TRBV19,TGTGCCAGTAGTATAGGGAGCCTTGGGGAGCAGTTCTTC,CASSIGSLGEQFF